This T cell receptor beta chain was observed in a study of neoadjuvant anti-PD-1 for oral cavity cancer. At the level of the study: Patients without progression got a fourth dose around day 43.

Produced via immunoSEQ multiplex PCR; TCRdb's table is partial and in-frame only. Among about 79,000 clones listed, around four fifths were seen once. Germline V gives CDR1 SQVTM, CDR2 ANQGSEA. V lost 4 bases and J lost 10; bases outside the gene matches: 4. The CDR3 covers 11 residues. The TCR originated in a person between 35 and 79 years old with oral cavity squamous cell carcinoma. Sequenced here: PBMCs, sampled before nivolumab (anti-PD-1) treatment. The chain joins TRBV29-1 to TRBJ2-1; 7 nucleotides line up with TRBD2. The CDR3 DNA reads TGCAGCGTTGGGGAGGGCGGCGAGCAGTTCTTC. Amino acid sequence: CSVGEGGEQFF.